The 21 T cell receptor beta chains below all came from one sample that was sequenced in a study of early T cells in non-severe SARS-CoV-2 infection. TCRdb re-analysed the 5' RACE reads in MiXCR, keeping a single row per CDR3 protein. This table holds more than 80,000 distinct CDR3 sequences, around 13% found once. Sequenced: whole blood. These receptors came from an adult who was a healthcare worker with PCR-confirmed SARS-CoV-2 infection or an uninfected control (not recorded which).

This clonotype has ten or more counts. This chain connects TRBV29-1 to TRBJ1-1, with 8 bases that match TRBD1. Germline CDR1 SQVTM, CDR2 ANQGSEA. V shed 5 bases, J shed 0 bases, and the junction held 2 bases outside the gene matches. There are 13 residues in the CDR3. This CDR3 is CSVQTGVNTEAFF. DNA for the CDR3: TGCAGCGTTCAGACAGGGGTGAACACTGAAGCTTTCTTT. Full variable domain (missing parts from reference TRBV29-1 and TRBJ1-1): SAVISQKPSRDICQRGTSLTIQCQVDSQVTMMFWYRQQPGQSLTLIATANQGSEATYESGFVIDKFPISRPNLTFSTLTVSNMSPEDSSIYLCSVQTGVNTEAFFGQGTRLTVV.

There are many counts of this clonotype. The CDR3 coding sequence is TGTGCCACCAGCAGAGATCCGAGGCCGCTGGTTGGGCAGTATTTT. Translation gives CATSRDPRPLVGQYF. The rearrangement uses TRBV15 and TRBJ2-3; D unclear. Germline CDR1 LNHNV, CDR2 YYDKDF (reference sequence). The CDR3 sequence is 15 residues long. The V and J ends lost 0 bases and 11 bases respectively, with 18 bases between them. Complete variable domain (other parts from reference TRBV15 and TRBJ2-3): DAMVIQNPRYQVTQFGKPVTLSCSQTLNHNVMYWYQQKSSQAPKLLFHYYDKDFNNEADTPDNFQSRRPNTSFCFLDIRSPGLGDTAMYLCATSRDPRPLVGQYFGPGTRLTVL.

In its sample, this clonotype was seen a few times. CDR3 sequence reads: CASSYRGTDTQYF. The CDR3 bases are TGTGCCAGCAGTTACCGGGGCACAGATACGCAGTATTTT. This chain uses TRBV6-2 or TRBV6-3 with TRBJ2-3, with D uncertain. Germline V gives CDR1 MNHEY, CDR2 SVGEGT. V lost 2 bases and J lost 1, with 4 bases in between. The CDR3 spans 13 residues.

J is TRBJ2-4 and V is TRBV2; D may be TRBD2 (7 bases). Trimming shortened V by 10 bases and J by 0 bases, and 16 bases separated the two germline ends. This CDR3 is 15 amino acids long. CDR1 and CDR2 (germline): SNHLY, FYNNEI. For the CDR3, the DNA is TGTGCCACCTCGGGGGAGGGGGTAGCCAAAAACATTCAGTACTTC. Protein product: CATSGEGVAKNIQYF.

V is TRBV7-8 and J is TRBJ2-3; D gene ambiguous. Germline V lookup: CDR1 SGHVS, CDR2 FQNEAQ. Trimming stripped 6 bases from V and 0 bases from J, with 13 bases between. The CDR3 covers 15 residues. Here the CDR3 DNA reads TGTGCCAGCAGAGTTGTCCGTGGTAGCACAGATACGCAGTATTTT. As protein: CASRVVRGSTDTQYF. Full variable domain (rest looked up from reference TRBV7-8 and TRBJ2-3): GAGVSQSPRYKVAKRGQDVALRCDPISGHVSLFWYQQALGQGPEFLTYFQNEAQLDKSGLPSDRFFAERPEGSVSTLKIQRTQQEDSAVYLCASRVVRGSTDTQYFGPGTRLTVL.

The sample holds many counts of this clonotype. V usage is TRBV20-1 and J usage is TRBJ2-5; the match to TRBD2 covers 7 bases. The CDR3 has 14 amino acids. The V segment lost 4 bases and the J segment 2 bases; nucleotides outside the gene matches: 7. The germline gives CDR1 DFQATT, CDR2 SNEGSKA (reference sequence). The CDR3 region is CSAIFSGGQETQYF. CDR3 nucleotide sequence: TGCAGTGCTATTTTTTCGGGGGGACAAGAGACCCAGTACTTC.

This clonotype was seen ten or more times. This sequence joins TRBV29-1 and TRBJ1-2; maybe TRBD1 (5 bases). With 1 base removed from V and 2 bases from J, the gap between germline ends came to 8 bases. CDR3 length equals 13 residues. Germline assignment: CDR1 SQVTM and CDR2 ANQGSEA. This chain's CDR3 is CSVEGGDNYGYTF. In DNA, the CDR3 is TGCAGCGTTGAAGGGGGGGACAACTATGGCTACACCTTC.

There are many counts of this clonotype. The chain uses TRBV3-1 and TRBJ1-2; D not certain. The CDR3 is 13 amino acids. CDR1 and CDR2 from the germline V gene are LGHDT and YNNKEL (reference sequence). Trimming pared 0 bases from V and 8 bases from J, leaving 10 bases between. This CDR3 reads CASSQDPPGGYTF. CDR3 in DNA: TGTGCCAGCAGCCAAGATCCCCCGGGAGGCTACACCTTC.

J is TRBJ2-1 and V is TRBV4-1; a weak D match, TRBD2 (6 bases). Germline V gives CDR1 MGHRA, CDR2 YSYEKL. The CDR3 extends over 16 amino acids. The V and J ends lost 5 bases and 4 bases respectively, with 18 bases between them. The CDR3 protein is CASSEPGLPQYNEQFF. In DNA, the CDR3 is TGCGCCAGCAGCGAGCCGGGACTCCCGCAATACAATGAGCAGTTCTTC.

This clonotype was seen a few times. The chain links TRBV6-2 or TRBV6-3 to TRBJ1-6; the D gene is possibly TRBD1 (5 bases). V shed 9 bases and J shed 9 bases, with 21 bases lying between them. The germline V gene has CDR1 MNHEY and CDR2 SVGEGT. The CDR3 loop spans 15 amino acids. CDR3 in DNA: TGTGCCAGTACCACCCAGGGAGGCGGCATTTCACCCCTCCACTTT. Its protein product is CASTTQGGGISPLHF.

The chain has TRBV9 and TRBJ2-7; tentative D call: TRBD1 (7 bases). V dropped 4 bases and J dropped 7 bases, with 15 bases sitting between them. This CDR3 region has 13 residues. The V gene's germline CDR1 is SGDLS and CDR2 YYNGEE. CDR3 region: CASSPQGGEEQYF. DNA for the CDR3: TGTGCCAGCAGCCCCCAGGGGGGAGAGGAGCAGTACTTC. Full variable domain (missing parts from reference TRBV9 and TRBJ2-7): DSGVTQTPKHLITATGQRVTLRCSPRSGDLSVYWYQQSLDQGLQFLIQYYNGEERAKGNILERFSAQQFPDLHSELNLSSLELGDSALYFCASSPQGGEEQYFGPGTRLTVT.

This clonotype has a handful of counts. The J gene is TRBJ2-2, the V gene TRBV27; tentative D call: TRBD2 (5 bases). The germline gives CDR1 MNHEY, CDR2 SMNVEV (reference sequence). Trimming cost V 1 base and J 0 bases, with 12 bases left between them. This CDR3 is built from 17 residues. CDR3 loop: CASSLLSLGANTGELFF. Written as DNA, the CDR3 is TGTGCCAGCAGTTTATTGTCACTCGGGGCGAACACCGGGGAGCTGTTTTTT.

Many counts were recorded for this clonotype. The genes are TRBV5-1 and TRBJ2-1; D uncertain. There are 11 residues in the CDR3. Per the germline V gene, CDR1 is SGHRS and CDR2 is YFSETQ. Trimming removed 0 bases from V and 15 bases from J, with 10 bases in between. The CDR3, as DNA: TGCGCCAGCAGCTTGGACGCTGACCTGTTCTTC. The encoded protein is CASSLDADLFF.

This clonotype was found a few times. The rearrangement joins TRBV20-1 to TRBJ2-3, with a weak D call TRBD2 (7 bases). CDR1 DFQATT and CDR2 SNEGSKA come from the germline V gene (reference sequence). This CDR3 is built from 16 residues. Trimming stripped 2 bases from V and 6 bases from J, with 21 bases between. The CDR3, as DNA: TGCAGTGCTAGACCCGCGGGGGCCCGACTCACGGATACGCAGTATTTT. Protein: CSARPAGARLTDTQYF.

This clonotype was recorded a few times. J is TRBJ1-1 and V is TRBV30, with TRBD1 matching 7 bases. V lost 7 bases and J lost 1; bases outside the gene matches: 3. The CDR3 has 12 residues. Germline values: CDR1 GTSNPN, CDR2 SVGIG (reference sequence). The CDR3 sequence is CAYQGGNTEAFF. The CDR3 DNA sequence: TGTGCCTACCAGGGGGGGAACACTGAAGCTTTCTTT.

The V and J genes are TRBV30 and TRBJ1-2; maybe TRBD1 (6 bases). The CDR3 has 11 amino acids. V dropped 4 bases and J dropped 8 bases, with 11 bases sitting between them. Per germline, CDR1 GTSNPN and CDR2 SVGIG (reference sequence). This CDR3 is CAWTGARGYTF. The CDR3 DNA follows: TGTGCCTGGACGGGGGCACGCGGCTACACCTTC.

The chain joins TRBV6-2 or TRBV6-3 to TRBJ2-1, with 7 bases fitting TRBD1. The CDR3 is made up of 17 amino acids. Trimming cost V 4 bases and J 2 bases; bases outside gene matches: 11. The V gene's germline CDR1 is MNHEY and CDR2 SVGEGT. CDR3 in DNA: TGTGCCAGCAGTTCCGACGAGCAGAGGGGGCCCTACAATGAGCAGTTCTTC. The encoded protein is CASSSDEQRGPYNEQFF.

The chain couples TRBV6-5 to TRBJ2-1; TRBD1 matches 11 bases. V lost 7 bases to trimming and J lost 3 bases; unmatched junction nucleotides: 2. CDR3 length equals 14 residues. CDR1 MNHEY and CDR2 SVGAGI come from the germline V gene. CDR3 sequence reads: CASTGTGGYNEQFF. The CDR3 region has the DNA TGTGCCAGCACTGGGACAGGGGGCTACAATGAGCAGTTCTTC.

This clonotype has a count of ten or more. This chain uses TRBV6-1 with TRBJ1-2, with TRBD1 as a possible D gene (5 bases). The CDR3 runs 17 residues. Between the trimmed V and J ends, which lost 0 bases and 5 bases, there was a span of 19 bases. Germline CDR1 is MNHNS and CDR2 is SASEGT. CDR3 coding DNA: TGTGCCAGCAGTGAAGCCCCAACAGGAAGCAGGCAGTATGGCTACACCTTC. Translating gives CASSEAPTGSRQYGYTF.

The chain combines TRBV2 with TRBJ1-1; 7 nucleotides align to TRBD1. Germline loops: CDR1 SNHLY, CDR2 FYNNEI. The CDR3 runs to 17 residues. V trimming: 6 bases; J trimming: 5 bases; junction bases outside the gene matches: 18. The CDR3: CASRRGGAGGGVTEAFF. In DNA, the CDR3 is TGTGCCAGCAGGCGAGGGGGCGCGGGCGGTGGTGTGACTGAAGCTTTCTTT.

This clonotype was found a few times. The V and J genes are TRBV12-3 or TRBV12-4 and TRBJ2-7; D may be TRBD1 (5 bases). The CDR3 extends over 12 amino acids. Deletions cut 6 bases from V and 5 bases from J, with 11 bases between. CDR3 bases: TGTGCCAGCAGCAGGGTAGTCGACGAGCAGTACTTC. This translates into CASSRVVDEQYF.